The clone carrying this T cell receptor (beta chain) was detected only a few times. Its antigen is not identified. The data are from a study of T cell repertoires in cytomegalovirus infection. About the study: HLA-B-restricted CMV epitopes that are well studied were used alongside recently identified HLA-C-restricted ones. It can be stated that public TCR beta signatures indicated CMV infection as well as a matching HLA type. General observations from the study: Summed frequency of public TCR beta families distinguished CMV carriers with the relevant HLA. HLA-C-restricted, CMV-specific TCR beta clonotypes were dominant ex vivo.

TCRdb redid the calling of the reads with MiXCR, one entry per CDR3 protein. The repertoire holds about 900,000 distinct CDR3 sequences, around a third seen once, with about an eighth in the top ten. CDR3 size: 16 residues. Germline V gives CDR1 SEHNR, CDR2 FQNEAQ (reference sequence). Trimming shortened V by 6 bases and J by 0 bases, and 14 bases separated the two germline ends. This TCR came from a human donor in good health (CMV status not recorded). Some clones in this sample may be carry-over from other donors' samples. The chain combines TRBV7-9 with TRBJ2-2; D unclear. The source material was cultured CD8+ T cells from PBMCs, sampled from culture after CMV antigen stimulation. CDR3 protein: CASSHGPKPNTGELFF. The CDR3 bases are TGTGCCAGCAGTCACGGGCCTAAACCGAACACCGGGGAGCTGTTTTTT.